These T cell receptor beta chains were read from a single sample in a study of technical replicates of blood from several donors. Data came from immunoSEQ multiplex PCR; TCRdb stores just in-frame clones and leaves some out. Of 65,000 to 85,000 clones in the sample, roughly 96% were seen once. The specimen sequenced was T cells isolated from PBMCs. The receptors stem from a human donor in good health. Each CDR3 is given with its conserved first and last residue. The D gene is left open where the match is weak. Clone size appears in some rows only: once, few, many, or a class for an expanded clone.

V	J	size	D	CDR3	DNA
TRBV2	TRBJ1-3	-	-	CASSVQGTIYF	TGTGCCAGCAGTGTTCAGGGTACCATATATTTT
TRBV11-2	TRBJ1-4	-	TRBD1	CASSLVTGGKLFF	TGTGCCAGCAGCTTAGTGACAGGGGGAAAACTGTTTTTT
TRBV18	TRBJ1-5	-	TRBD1	CASSPPGQGISQPQHF	TGTGCCAGCTCACCACCGGGACAGGGTATCTCTCAGCCCCAGCATTTT
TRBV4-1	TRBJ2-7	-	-	CASSQGLNPWNRMTYEQYF	TGCGCCAGCAGCCAAGGTCTAAACCCTTGGAACAGGATGACCTACGAGCAGTACTTC
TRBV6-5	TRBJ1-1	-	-	CASSYGLAGSTEAFF	TGTGCCAGCAGTTACGGACTGGCAGGTAGCACTGAAGCTTTCTTT
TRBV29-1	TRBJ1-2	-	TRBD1	CSVETGILNHYGYTF	TGCAGCGTTGAGACAGGGATACTTAATCACTATGGCTACACCTTC
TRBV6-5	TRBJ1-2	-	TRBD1	CASSPRQTGNYGYTF	TGTGCCAGCAGTCCGCGCCAGACAGGGAACTATGGCTACACCTTC
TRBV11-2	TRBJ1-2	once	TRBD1	CASRMGQLYGYTF	TGTGCCAGCAGGATGGGACAGCTCTATGGCTACACCTTC
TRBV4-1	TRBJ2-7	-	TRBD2	CASSPERDYYEQYF	TGCGCCAGCAGCCCCGAGCGGGATTACTACGAGCAGTACTTC
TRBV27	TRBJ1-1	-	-	CASSSFREKDTEAFF	TGTGCCAGCAGTTCTTTCCGGGAGAAGGACACTGAAGCTTTCTTT
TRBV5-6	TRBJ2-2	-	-	CASSQSRGGEAAGELFF	TGTGCCAGCAGCCAATCAAGGGGGGGAGAGGCGGCCGGGGAGCTGTTTTTT
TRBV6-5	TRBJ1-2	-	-	CASKGGTNYGYTF	TGTGCCAGCAAAGGGGGAACTAACTATGGCTACACCTTC
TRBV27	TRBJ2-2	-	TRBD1	CASRDRGQGELFF	TGTGCCAGCAGGGACAGGGGGCAGGGGGAGCTGTTTTTT
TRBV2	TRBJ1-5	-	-	CASSEGGWQPQHF	TGTGCCAGCAGCGAGGGGGGGTGGCAGCCCCAGCATTTT
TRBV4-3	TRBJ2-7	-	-	CASSQDSSVLYEQYF	TGCGCCAGCAGCCAAGATTCTAGCGTCCTCTACGAGCAGTACTTC
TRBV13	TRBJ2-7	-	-	CASSLFGRVYF	TGTGCCAGCAGCTTATTTGGGAGAGTGTACTTC
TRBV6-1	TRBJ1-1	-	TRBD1	CASSVLENKQGLMNTEAFF	TGTGCCAGCAGTGTTTTAGAGAACAAACAGGGGTTGATGAACACTGAAGCTTTCTTT
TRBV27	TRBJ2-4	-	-	CASSQGGIQYF	TGTGCCAGCAGCCAAGGCGGCATTCAGTACTTC
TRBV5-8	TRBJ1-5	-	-	CASSYGQSNQPQHF	TGTGCCAGCAGTTATGGACAGAGCAATCAGCCCCAGCATTTT
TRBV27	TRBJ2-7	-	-	CASSPLTGGLNEQYF	TGTGCCAGCAGCCCATTAACCGGGGGATTAAACGAGCAGTACTTC
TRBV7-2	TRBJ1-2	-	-	CASSLQTVELYGYTF	TGTGCCAGCAGCTTACAGACAGTAGAGCTCTATGGCTACACCTTC
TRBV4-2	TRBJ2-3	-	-	CASSQVEGAGDTQYF	TGTGCCAGCAGCCAAGTGGAGGGGGCAGGGGATACGCAGTATTTT
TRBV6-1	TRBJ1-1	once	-	CASSEYYQGNTEAFF	TGTGCCAGCAGTGAATACTATCAAGGTAACACTGAAGCTTTCTTT
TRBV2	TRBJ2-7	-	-	CASRPGTADYEQYF	TGTGCCAGCAGACCTGGGACTGCGGATTACGAGCAGTACTTC
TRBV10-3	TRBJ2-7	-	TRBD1	CAISDQPGTGNEQYF	TGTGCCATCAGTGACCAACCCGGGACAGGGAACGAGCAGTACTTC
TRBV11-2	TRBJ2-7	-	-	CASSLLALDAYEQYF	TGTGCCAGCAGCTTGCTGGCGCTAGATGCCTACGAGCAGTACTTC
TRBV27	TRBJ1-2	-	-	CASSLSRGRGYGYTF	TGTGCCAGCAGTTTATCACGGGGCAGGGGCTATGGCTACACCTTC
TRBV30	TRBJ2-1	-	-	CAWSFTGFGYNEQFF	TGTGCCTGGAGTTTTACAGGGTTTGGGTACAATGAGCAGTTCTTC
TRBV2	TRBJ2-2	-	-	CASTTHTGELFF	TGTGCCAGCACCACACACACCGGGGAGCTGTTTTTT
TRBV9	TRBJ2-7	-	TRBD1	CASHTGGPTYEQYF	TGTGCCAGCCACACAGGGGGCCCTACCTACGAGCAGTACTTC
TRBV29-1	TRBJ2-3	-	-	CSVWDITDTQYF	TGCAGCGTTTGGGACATCACAGATACGCAGTATTTT
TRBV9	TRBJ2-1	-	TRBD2	CASSVQREDNEQFF	TGTGCCAGCAGCGTACAGCGGGAGGACAATGAGCAGTTCTTC
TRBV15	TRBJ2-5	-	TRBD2	CATSKGLAGGPETQYF	TGTGCCACCAGCAAGGGACTAGCGGGAGGTCCGGAGACCCAGTACTTC
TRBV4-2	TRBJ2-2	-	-	CASSPPVRDLKTGELFF	TGTGCCAGCAGCCCGCCAGTCCGGGATCTAAAAACCGGGGAGCTGTTTTTT
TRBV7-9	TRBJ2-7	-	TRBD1	CASRRDRSFLSEQYF	TGTGCCAGCAGGAGGGACAGGAGCTTTCTGTCCGAGCAGTACTTC
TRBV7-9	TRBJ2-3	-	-	CASSLVGRDTQYF	TGTGCCAGCAGCTTAGTGGGGAGAGATACGCAGTATTTT
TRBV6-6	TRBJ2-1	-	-	CASSYFGSPYNEQFF	TGTGCCAGCAGTTACTTTGGGAGTCCCTACAATGAGCAGTTCTTC
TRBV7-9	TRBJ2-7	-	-	CASSSRARDSLREQYF	TGTGCCAGCAGCTCTCGGGCAAGGGACTCACTGAGGGAGCAGTACTTC
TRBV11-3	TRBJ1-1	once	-	CASSLGLGGYSFF	TGTGCCAGCAGCTTAGGACTTGGAGGGTACTCTTTCTTT
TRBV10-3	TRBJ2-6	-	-	CAISDAVSGANVLTF	TGTGCCATCAGTGACGCGGTCTCTGGGGCCAACGTCCTGACTTTC
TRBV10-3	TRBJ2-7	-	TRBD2	CAISELAEDSYEQYF	TGTGCCATCAGCGAGCTAGCGGAAGACTCCTACGAGCAGTACTTC
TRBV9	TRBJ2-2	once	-	CASSVAITGELFF	TGTGCCAGCAGCGTAGCTATCACCGGGGAGCTGTTTTTT
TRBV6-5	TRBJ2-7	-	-	CASWSEQYF	TGTGCCAGCTGGAGCGAGCAGTACTTC
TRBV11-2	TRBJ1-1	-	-	CASSFGDLTGQNTEAFF	TGTGCCAGCAGCTTTGGGGACCTGACAGGACAGAACACTGAAGCTTTCTTT
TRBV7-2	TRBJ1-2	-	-	CASSLVPGLKGYTF	TGTGCCAGCAGCTTAGTGCCAGGGCTAAAAGGCTACACCTTC